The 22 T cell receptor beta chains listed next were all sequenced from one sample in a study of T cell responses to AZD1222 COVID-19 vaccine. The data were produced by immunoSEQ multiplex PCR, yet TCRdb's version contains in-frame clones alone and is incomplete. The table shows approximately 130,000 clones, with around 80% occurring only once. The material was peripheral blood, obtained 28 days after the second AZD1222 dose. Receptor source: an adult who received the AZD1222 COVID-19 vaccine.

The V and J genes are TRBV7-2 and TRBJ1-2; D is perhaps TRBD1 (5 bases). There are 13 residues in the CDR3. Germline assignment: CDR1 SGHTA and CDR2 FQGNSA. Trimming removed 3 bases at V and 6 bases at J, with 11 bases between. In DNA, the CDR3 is TGTGCCAGCAGCTTTATGGGGCGGAATGGCTACACCTTC. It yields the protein CASSFMGRNGYTF.

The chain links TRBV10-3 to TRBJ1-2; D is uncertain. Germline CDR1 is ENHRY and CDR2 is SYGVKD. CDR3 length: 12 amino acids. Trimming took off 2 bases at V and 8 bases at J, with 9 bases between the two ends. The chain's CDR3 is CAISEEEIGYTF. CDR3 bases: TGTGCCATCAGTGAGGAGGAGATCGGCTACACCTTC.

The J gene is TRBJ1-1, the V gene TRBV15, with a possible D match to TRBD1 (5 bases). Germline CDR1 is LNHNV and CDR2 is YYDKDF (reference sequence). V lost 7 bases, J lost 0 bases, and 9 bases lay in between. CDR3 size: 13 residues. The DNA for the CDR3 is TGTGCCACCAACTGGGACTTGAACACTGAAGCTTTCTTT. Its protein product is CATNWDLNTEAFF.

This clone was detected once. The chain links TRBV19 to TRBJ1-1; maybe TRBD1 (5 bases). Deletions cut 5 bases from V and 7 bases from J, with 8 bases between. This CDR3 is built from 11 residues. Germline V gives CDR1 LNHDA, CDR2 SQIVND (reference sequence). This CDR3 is CASSWDLEAFF. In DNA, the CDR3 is TGTGCCAGTAGTTGGGACCTTGAAGCTTTCTTT.

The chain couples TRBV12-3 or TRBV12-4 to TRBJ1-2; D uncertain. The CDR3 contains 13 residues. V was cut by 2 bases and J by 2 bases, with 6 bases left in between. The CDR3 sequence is CASSLKQNYGYTF. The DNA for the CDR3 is TGTGCCAGCAGTTTAAAACAGAACTATGGCTACACCTTC.

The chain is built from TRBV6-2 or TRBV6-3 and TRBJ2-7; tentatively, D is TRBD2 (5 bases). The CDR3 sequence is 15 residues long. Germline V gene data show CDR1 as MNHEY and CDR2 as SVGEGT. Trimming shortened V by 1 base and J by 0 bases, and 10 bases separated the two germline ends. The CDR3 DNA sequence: TGTGCCAGCAGTTACTTCGTGGGGAGCTCCTACGAGCAGTACTTC. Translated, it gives CASSYFVGSSYEQYF.

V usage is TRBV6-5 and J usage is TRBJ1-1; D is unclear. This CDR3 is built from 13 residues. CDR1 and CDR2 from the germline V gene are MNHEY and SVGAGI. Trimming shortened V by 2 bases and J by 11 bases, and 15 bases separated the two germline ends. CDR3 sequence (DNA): TGTGCCAGCAGTTACCAGGTGCAGGCGATGGCTTTCTTT. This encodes CASSYQVQAMAFF.

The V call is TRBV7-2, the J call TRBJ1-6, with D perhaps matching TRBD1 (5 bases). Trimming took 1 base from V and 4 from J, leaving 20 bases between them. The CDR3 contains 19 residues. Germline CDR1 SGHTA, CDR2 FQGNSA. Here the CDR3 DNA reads TGTGCCAGCAGCTTAGGAGGTCGGGGGGGAACAAGATATAATTCACCCCTCCACTTT. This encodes CASSLGGRGGTRYNSPLHF.

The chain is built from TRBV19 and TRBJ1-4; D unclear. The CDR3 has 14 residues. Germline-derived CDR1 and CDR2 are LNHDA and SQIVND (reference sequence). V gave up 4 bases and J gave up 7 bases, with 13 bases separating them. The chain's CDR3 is CASSTQVAGEKLFF. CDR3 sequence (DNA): TGTGCCAGTAGTACGCAGGTCGCGGGTGAAAAACTGTTTTTT.

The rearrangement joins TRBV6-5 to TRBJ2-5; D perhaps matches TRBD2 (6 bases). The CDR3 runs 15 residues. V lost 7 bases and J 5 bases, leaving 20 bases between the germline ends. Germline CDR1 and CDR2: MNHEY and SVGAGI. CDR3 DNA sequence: TGTGCCAGCATTCCGGTTGGAGGGTGGTTGGAGACCCAGTACTTC. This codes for CASIPVGGWLETQYF.

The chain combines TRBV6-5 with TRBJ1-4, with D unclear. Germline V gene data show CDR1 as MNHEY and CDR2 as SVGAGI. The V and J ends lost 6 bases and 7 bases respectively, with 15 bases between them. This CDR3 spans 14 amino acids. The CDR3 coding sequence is TGTGCCAGCAGCACCCGACAAGGAGTTGAAAAACTGTTTTTT. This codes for CASSTRQGVEKLFF.

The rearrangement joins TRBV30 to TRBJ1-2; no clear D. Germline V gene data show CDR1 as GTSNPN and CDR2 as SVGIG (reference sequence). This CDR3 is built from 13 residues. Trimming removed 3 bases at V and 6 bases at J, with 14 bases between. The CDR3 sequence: CAWSPLSNHGYTF. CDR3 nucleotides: TGTGCCTGGAGCCCCCTTTCAAACCATGGCTACACCTTC.

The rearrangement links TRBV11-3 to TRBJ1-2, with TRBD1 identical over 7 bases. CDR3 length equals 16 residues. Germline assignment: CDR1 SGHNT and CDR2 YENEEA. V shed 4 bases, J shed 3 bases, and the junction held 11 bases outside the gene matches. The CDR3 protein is CASSSRETGKDYGYTF. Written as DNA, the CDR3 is TGTGCCAGCAGCTCCCGAGAGACAGGGAAGGACTATGGCTACACCTTC.

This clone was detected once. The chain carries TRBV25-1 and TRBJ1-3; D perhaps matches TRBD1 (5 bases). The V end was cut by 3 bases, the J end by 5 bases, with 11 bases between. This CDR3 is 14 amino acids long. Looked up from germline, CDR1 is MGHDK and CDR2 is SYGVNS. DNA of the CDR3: TGTGCCAGCAGTGAGTCAGGGTGGAGAAACACCATATATTTT. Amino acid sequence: CASSESGWRNTIYF.

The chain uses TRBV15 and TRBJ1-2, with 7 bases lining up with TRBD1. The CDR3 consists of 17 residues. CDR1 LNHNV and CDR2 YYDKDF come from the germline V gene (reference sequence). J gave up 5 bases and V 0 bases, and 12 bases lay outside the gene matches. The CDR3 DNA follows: TGTGCCACCAGCAGAGAAACTACAGGGGTGAAGGCTTATGGCTACACCTTC. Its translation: CATSRETTGVKAYGYTF.

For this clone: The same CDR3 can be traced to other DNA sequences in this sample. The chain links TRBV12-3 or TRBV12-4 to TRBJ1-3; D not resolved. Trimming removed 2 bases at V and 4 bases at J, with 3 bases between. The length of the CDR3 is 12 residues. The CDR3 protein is CASSLSGNTIYF. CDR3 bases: TGTGCCAGCAGTTTATCGGGAAACACCATATATTTT.

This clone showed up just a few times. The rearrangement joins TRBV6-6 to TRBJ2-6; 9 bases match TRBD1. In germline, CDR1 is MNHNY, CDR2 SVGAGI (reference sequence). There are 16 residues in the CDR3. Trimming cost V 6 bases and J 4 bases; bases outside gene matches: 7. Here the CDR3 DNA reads TGTGCCAGCAGCACCGGGACAGGGTCCGGGGCCAACGTCCTGACTTTC. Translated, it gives CASSTGTGSGANVLTF.

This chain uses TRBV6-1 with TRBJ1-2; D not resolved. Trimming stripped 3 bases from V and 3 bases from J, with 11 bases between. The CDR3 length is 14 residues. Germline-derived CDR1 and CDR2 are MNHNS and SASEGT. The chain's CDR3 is CASSEADWDYGYTF. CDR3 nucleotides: TGTGCCAGCAGTGAGGCCGACTGGGACTATGGCTACACCTTC.

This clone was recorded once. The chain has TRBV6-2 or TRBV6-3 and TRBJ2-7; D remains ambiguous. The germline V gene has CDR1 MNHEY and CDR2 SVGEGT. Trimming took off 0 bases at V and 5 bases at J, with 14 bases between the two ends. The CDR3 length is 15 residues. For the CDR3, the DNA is TGTGCCAGCAGTTACTCAGGAGAATCGAAGGACGAGCAGTACTTC. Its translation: CASSYSGESKDEQYF.

Here the CDR3 reads CASSPTGAGKTDTQYF. CDR3 coding DNA: TGTGCCAGCAGCCCCACGGGAGCAGGGAAAACAGATACGCAGTATTTT. V usage is TRBV7-6 and J usage is TRBJ2-3, with D maybe TRBD2 (6 bases). The V and J ends lost 5 bases and 3 bases respectively, with 18 bases between them. The CDR3 length is 16 residues. Germline assignment: CDR1 SGHVS and CDR2 FNYEAQ.

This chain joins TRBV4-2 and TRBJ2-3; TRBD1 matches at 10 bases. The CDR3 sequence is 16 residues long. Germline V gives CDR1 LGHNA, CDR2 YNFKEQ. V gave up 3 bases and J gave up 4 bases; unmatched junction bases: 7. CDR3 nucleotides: TGTGCCAGCAGCCAGCCGGGACAGGGGCGGTCAGATACGCAGTATTTT. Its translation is CASSQPGQGRSDTQYF.

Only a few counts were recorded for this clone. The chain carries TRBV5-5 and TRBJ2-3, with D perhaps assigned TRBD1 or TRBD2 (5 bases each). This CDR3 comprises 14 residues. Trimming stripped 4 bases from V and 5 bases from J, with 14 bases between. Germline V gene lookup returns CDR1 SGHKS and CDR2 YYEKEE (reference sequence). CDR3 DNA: TGTGCCAGCAGCCGGGGTCCGAGGGGAGATACGCAGTATTTT. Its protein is CASSRGPRGDTQYF. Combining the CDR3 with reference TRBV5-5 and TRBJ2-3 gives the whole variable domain DAGVTQSPTHLIKTRGQQVTLRCSPISGHKSVSWYQQVLGQGPQFIFQYYEKEERGRGNFPDRFSARQFPNYSSELNVNALLLGDSALYLCASSRGPRGDTQYFGPGTRLTVL.